A single sample gave rise to the 16 T cell receptor beta chains below, sequenced in a study of beta chain features in type 1 diabetes. Overall study results and limits: Moderate yet significant TCRB CDR3 shortening was seen in Type 1 diabetes patients in all four CD4+ subsets.

Antigens for these TCRs are unknown. Expressed TCRB transcripts were sequenced after all isolated RNA was converted to cDNA. Assay used: immunoSEQ multiplex PCR; TCRdb lists only in-frame clones, some missing. This table holds roughly 340,000 clones, about 12% found once. Sequenced: naive CD4+ T cells from blood. These receptor sequences come from a woman younger than 35 with type 1 diabetes.

The CDR3 is CAWRAGALSYEQYF. In nucleotides, the CDR3 is TGTGCCTGGAGGGCGGGAGCCCTCTCCTACGAGCAGTACTTC. The V call is TRBV30, the J call TRBJ2-7; the match to TRBD2 covers 7 bases. Germline trimming cut 3 bases from V and 0 bases from J; bases unmatched to any gene: 5. The CDR3 runs 14 residues. Germline CDR1 GTSNPN, CDR2 SVGIG (reference sequence).

In this sample, this clone turned up a few times. V and J are TRBV25-1 and TRBJ1-1, with TRBD1 matching over 9 bases. CDR1 and CDR2 from the germline V gene are MGHDK and SYGVNS. The V and J ends lost 4 bases and 7 bases, in that order; junction bases with no gene match: 10. There are 15 residues in the CDR3. CDR3 nucleotides: TGTGCCAGCAGTGGGTATCCCGGGACAGGGAGTGAAGCTTTCTTT. The encoded protein is CASSGYPGTGSEAFF. Full variable domain (rest looked up from reference TRBV25-1 and TRBJ1-1): EADIYQTPRYLVIGTGKKITLECSQTMGHDKMYWYQQDPGMELHLIHYSYGVNSTEKGDLSSESTVSRIRTEHFPLTLESARPSHTSQYLCASSGYPGTGSEAFFGQGTRLTVV.

CDR3 region: CASSSPPTGGEAFF. CDR3 nucleotide sequence: TGTGCCAGTAGTTCCCCCCCGACAGGGGGTGAAGCTTTCTTT. V is TRBV19 and J is TRBJ1-1; TRBD1 matches 9 bases. Per germline, CDR1 LNHDA and CDR2 SQIVND (reference sequence). Trimming removed 5 bases from V and 7 bases from J; junction bases left unmatched: 8. The CDR3 has 14 amino acids.

The rearrangement uses TRBV25-1 and TRBJ2-1; 9 nucleotides agree with TRBD1. V lost 5 bases, J lost 2 bases, and 10 bases stayed unmatched. Germline lookup yields CDR1 MGHDK and CDR2 SYGVNS. There are 17 residues in the CDR3. CDR3 coding DNA: TGTGCCAGCAGTCGCTCGACAGGGGGAGGGACCTACAATGAGCAGTTCTTC. It yields the protein CASSRSTGGGTYNEQFF.

This clone showed up just a few times. This chain connects TRBV5-1 to TRBJ2-7; 7 nucleotides line up with TRBD2. After removal of 3 bases from V and 3 bases from J, the junction contained 9 bases not matched to a gene. Germline loops: CDR1 SGHRS, CDR2 YFSETQ. The CDR3 runs to 15 residues. The CDR3 loop reads CASSSLAEDLYEQYF. Written as DNA, the CDR3 is TGCGCCAGCAGCTCTCTAGCGGAAGACCTCTACGAGCAGTACTTC.

The chain joins TRBV9 to TRBJ2-2, with 8 nucleotides matching TRBD2. Germline values: CDR1 SGDLS, CDR2 YYNGEE. This CDR3 is built from 16 residues. J gave up 5 bases and V 3 bases, and 9 bases lay outside the gene matches. CDR3 sequence: CASSAGLAPWTGELFF. As DNA, the CDR3 is TGTGCCAGCAGCGCCGGACTAGCCCCTTGGACCGGGGAGCTGTTTTTT. Based on the CDR3 plus reference TRBV9 and TRBJ2-2, the full variable domain is DSGVTQTPKHLITATGQRVTLRCSPRSGDLSVYWYQQSLDQGLQFLIQYYNGEERAKGNILERFSAQQFPDLHSELNLSSLELGDSALYFCASSAGLAPWTGELFFGEGSRLTVL.

The chain has TRBV14 and TRBJ2-3; D call uncertain. The CDR3 totals 13 residues. Between the trimmed V and J ends, which lost 5 bases and 7 bases, there was a span of 13 bases. CDR1 and CDR2 from the germline V gene are SGHDN and FVKESK. The CDR3 bases are TGTGCCAGCAGCGGCATACCCTGGTATACGCAGTATTTT. Translated, it gives CASSGIPWYTQYF.

This chain uses TRBV15 with TRBJ1-1, with D possibly matching TRBD1 (5 bases). Germline V gene lookup returns CDR1 LNHNV and CDR2 YYDKDF (reference sequence). Trimming took 1 base from V and 3 from J, leaving 6 bases between them. The CDR3 runs to 13 residues. The CDR3 protein is CATSRGGDTEAFF. CDR3 nucleotides: TGTGCCACCAGCAGAGGGGGGGACACTGAAGCTTTCTTT.

In this sample, this clone turned up a few times. The chain carries TRBV30 and TRBJ2-3; the match to TRBD2 covers 8 bases. The CDR3 sequence is 15 residues long. CDR1 and CDR2 (germline): GTSNPN, SVGIG (reference sequence). Unmatched junction bases numbered 7, after V lost 1 base and J lost 4 bases. CDR3: CAWSAGGLVADTQYF. CDR3 nucleotide sequence: TGTGCCTGGAGTGCGGGGGGGCTTGTCGCAGATACGCAGTATTTT. The variable domain in full, with the rest retrieved from reference TRBV30 and TRBJ2-3, is SQTIHQWPATLVQPVGSPLSLECTVEGTSNPNLYWYRQAAGRGLQLLFYSVGIGQISSEVPQNLSASRPQDRQFILSSKKLLLSDSGFYLCAWSAGGLVADTQYFGPGTRLTVL.

This clone appeared a few times. The rearrangement uses TRBV7-2 and TRBJ2-5; 9 bases match TRBD1. This CDR3 has 14 amino acids. The ends lost 5 bases at V and 5 bases at J; junction bases unmatched: 6. In germline, CDR1 is SGHTA, CDR2 FQGNSA. The CDR3 region is CASSQGQGGETQYF. The CDR3 DNA is TGTGCCAGCAGCCAGGGACAGGGAGGGGAGACCCAGTACTTC.

The CDR3 region is CASSLDGAISNQPQHF. As DNA, the CDR3 is TGCGCCAGCAGCTTGGATGGGGCCATTAGCAATCAGCCCCAGCATTTT. The rearrangement links TRBV5-1 to TRBJ1-5; weak D call: TRBD1 (5 bases). Trimming stripped 0 bases from V and 0 bases from J, with 10 bases between. Germline CDR1 SGHRS, CDR2 YFSETQ. The CDR3 extends over 16 amino acids.

The rearrangement joins TRBV18 to TRBJ1-1; the match to TRBD1 covers 8 bases. The CDR3 runs 14 residues. Germline V CDR1 and CDR2: KGHSH, LQKENI. The ends lost 4 bases at V and 4 bases at J; junction bases unmatched: 5. CDR3 DNA: TGTGCCAGCTCACGTGACAGGGGTGGCACTGAAGCTTTCTTT. It is translated as CASSRDRGGTEAFF.

In this sample, this clone turned up a few times. The chain uses TRBV27 and TRBJ2-5, with 7 bases lining up with TRBD1. This CDR3 comprises 13 residues. Trimming took 5 bases from V and 5 from J; bases not matched to a gene: 5. Looked up from germline, CDR1 is MNHEY and CDR2 is SMNVEV (reference sequence). CDR3 DNA sequence: TGTGCCAGCAGTGAGGGACAGCGCGAGACCCAGTACTTC. Translated, it gives CASSEGQRETQYF.

As for this clone: A read error may account for a junction end that differs from germline. J is TRBJ2-5 and V is TRBV7-7, with a weak D call TRBD1 (6 bases). The CDR3 is 13 amino acids. Germline values: CDR1 SSHAT, CDR2 FNYEAQ (reference sequence). CDR3 sequence: CASSPGDQETQYF. CDR3 DNA: TGTGCTAGCAGCCCAGGGGACCAAGAGACCCAGTACTTC. The whole variable domain, filled in from reference TRBV7-7 and TRBJ2-5, reads GAGVSQSPRYKVTKRGQDVTLRCDPISSHATLYWYQQALGQGPEFLTYFNYEAQPDKSGLPSDRFSAERPEGSISTLTIQRTEQRDSAMYRCASSPGDQETQYFGPGTRLLVL.

A few counts support this clone. The V gene is TRBV7-9, the J gene TRBJ1-5; the D gene is possibly TRBD1 (6 bases). With 5 bases removed from V and 0 bases from J, the gap between germline ends came to 20 bases. Germline V gives CDR1 SEHNR, CDR2 FQNEAQ (reference sequence). This CDR3 spans 18 amino acids. Here the CDR3 reads CASSLGQRSGDSNQPQHF. The DNA of the CDR3 is TGTGCCAGCAGCCTAGGACAGAGGTCGGGGGATAGCAATCAGCCCCAGCATTTT.

The table lists this clone with a few counts. CDR3 amino acids: CASSLGFGVQETQYF. The CDR3 nucleotides read TGCGCCAGCAGCTTGGGTTTCGGGGTCCAAGAGACCCAGTACTTC. The chain uses TRBV5-1 and TRBJ2-5; tentative D call: TRBD2 (5 bases). V was clipped by 0 bases and J by 1 base, with 10 bases between them. Germline CDR1 and CDR2: SGHRS and YFSETQ. The CDR3 extends over 15 amino acids.